The 2 T cell receptor beta chains below all came from one sample that was sequenced in a study of OX40 agonist ivuxolimab in advanced cancers. TCRdb's copy holds only in-frame clones and misses some; the assay was immunoSEQ multiplex PCR. This sample has about 86,000 clones, with about 83% found just once. This sample comprised CD4+ or CD8+ T cells sorted from blood, obtained in a trial of the OX40 agonist ivuxolimab. The receptors were gathered from an adult with an advanced solid tumor such as melanoma, head and neck, liver or kidney cancer.

The chain joins TRBV28 to TRBJ1-4; D is possibly TRBD1 (6 bases). Germline V gene lookup returns CDR1 MDHEN and CDR2 SYDVKM. V was pared by 10 bases and J by 3 bases, with 12 bases between. This CDR3 contains 13 residues. CDR3 protein: CATLRTANEKLFF. In DNA, the CDR3 is TGTGCCACCCTTAGGACAGCTAATGAAAAACTGTTTTTT.

This clone came up a few times. The genes are TRBV7-2 and TRBJ2-5; the match to TRBD1 covers 7 bases. This CDR3 has 16 amino acids. V was pared by 0 bases and J by 5 bases, with 9 bases of the junction left unmatched. Germline V lookup: CDR1 SGHTA, CDR2 FQGNSA. This CDR3 reads CASSLAGRGRGETQYF. CDR3 in DNA: TGTGCCAGCAGCTTAGCGGGCAGGGGGAGAGGGGAGACCCAGTACTTC.